A selection of T cell receptor beta chains follows, all from one sample in a study of tissue T cells after allogeneic stem cell transplantation. TCRdb's copy holds only in-frame clones and misses some; the assay was immunoSEQ multiplex PCR. The table lists roughly 9,700 clones, approximately 64% of them singletons. The sequencing used tissue from the ileum, collected at autopsy. All receptors derive from a woman between 18 and 50 years old with breast cancer. CDR3s include the opening cysteine and the closing phenylalanine or tryptophan. A D gene is named only where the DNA matches it firmly. The listing skips clone size in some rows; elsewhere it reads once, few, many or a size class.

clone_size: few; j_call: TRBJ1-1; d_call: NA; v_call: TRBV19; cdr3_aa: CASSDGFSRDTEAFF; cdr3_nt: TGTGCCAGTAGTGACGGGTTTTCCCGAGACACTGAAGCTTTCTTT
clone_size: few; j_call: TRBJ1-5; d_call: NA; v_call: TRBV10-3; cdr3_aa: CAISAGQGLNQPQHF; cdr3_nt: TGTGCCATCAGCGCCGGGCAGGGCCTCAATCAGCCCCAGCATTTT
clone_size: few; j_call: TRBJ2-5; d_call: NA; v_call: TRBV30; cdr3_aa: CAWRGAGETQYF; cdr3_nt: TGTGCCTGGCGTGGAGCTGGAGAGACCCAGTACTTC
clone_size: NA; j_call: TRBJ1-1; d_call: NA; v_call: TRBV27; cdr3_aa: CASSQGRGRADTEAFF; cdr3_nt: TGTGCCAGCAGTCAGGGACGGGGGAGGGCGGACACTGAAGCTTTCTTT
clone_size: NA; j_call: TRBJ2-5; d_call: NA; v_call: TRBV30; cdr3_aa: CAWSVSRAQYF; cdr3_nt: TGTGCCTGGAGTGTTTCCAGGGCCCAGTACTTC
clone_size: NA; j_call: TRBJ1-4; d_call: TRBD1; v_call: TRBV28; cdr3_aa: CASSLRDRVENLFF; cdr3_nt: TGTGCCAGCAGTTTAAGGGACAGGGTGGAAAACCTGTTTTTT
clone_size: NA; j_call: TRBJ2-5; d_call: TRBD2; v_call: TRBV10-3; cdr3_aa: CAISESTSARVQAQYF; cdr3_nt: TGTGCCATCAGTGAGTCGACTAGCGCGAGGGTTCAGGCCCAGTACTTC
clone_size: NA; j_call: TRBJ1-1; d_call: NA; v_call: TRBV28; cdr3_aa: CASSLSGNTEAFF; cdr3_nt: TGTGCCAGCAGTTTATCAGGGAACACTGAAGCTTTCTTT
clone_size: NA; j_call: TRBJ2-7; d_call: TRBD1; v_call: TRBV6-4; cdr3_aa: CASLDSDRGYSYEQYF; cdr3_nt: TGTGCCAGCCTTGACTCCGACAGGGGCTATTCCTACGAGCAGTACTTC
clone_size: NA; j_call: TRBJ2-1; d_call: NA; v_call: TRBV30; cdr3_aa: CAWSQGGAYNEQFF; cdr3_nt: TGTGCCTGGAGTCAAGGCGGGGCTTACAATGAGCAGTTCTTC
clone_size: NA; j_call: TRBJ2-5; d_call: NA; v_call: TRBV15; cdr3_aa: CATSRDGPETQYF; cdr3_nt: TGTGCCACCAGCAGAGATGGGCCGGAGACCCAGTACTTC
clone_size: NA; j_call: TRBJ2-1; d_call: NA; v_call: TRBV29-1; cdr3_aa: CSVERGAGNEQFF; cdr3_nt: TGCAGCGTTGAAAGGGGGGCGGGCAATGAGCAGTTCTTC
clone_size: NA; j_call: TRBJ1-2; d_call: TRBD1; v_call: TRBV15; cdr3_aa: CATRGTDFNYGYTF; cdr3_nt: TGTGCCACCAGGGGGACAGACTTCAACTATGGCTACACCTTC
clone_size: NA; j_call: TRBJ2-7; d_call: TRBD1; v_call: TRBV2; cdr3_aa: CASSRDRLYEQYF; cdr3_nt: TGTGCCAGCAGTCGGGACAGGCTCTACGAGCAGTACTTC
clone_size: NA; j_call: TRBJ2-2; d_call: TRBD1; v_call: TRBV4-2; cdr3_aa: CASSQAVFGTGANTGELFF; cdr3_nt: TGTGCCAGCAGCCAAGCAGTTTTCGGGACAGGGGCGAACACCGGGGAGCTGTTTTTT
clone_size: NA; j_call: TRBJ1-2; d_call: NA; v_call: TRBV20-1; cdr3_aa: CSANRDIGYTF; cdr3_nt: TGCAGTGCCAATCGGGACATTGGCTACACCTTC
clone_size: once; j_call: TRBJ2-1; d_call: NA; v_call: TRBV5-1; cdr3_aa: CASSLNGYNEQFF; cdr3_nt: TGCGCCAGCAGCTTGAACGGATACAATGAGCAGTTCTTC
clone_size: NA; j_call: TRBJ1-6; d_call: NA; v_call: TRBV18; cdr3_aa: CASSPDPTGGPLILHF; cdr3_nt: TGTGCCAGCTCACCGGACCCTACTGGCGGACCACTGATTCTCCACTTT
clone_size: once; j_call: TRBJ2-1; d_call: NA; v_call: TRBV28; cdr3_aa: CASSLERTEQFF; cdr3_nt: TGTGCCAGCAGTTTGGAGCGAACTGAGCAGTTCTTC
clone_size: NA; j_call: TRBJ1-1; d_call: TRBD1; v_call: TRBV7-7; cdr3_aa: CASRKRTGGCEAFF; cdr3_nt: TGTGCTAGCAGAAAGAGGACAGGGGGCTGTGAAGCTTTCTTT
clone_size: NA; j_call: TRBJ2-3; d_call: TRBD2; v_call: TRBV2; cdr3_aa: CASSSPKRLGLAGGTDTQYF; cdr3_nt: TGTGCCAGCAGTTCCCCGAAGCGCCTGGGACTAGCGGGGGGCACAGATACGCAGTATTTT
clone_size: NA; j_call: TRBJ2-1; d_call: TRBD2; v_call: TRBV6-6; cdr3_aa: CASRGGSHNEQFF; cdr3_nt: TGTGCCAGCAGGGGCGGGAGCCACAATGAGCAGTTCTTC
clone_size: NA; j_call: TRBJ2-7; d_call: NA; v_call: TRBV19; cdr3_aa: CASSSTLGSRTGYEQYF; cdr3_nt: TGTGCCAGTAGTTCGACCCTGGGGTCGCGGACGGGGTACGAGCAGTACTTC
clone_size: NA; j_call: TRBJ2-2; d_call: NA; v_call: TRBV7-9; cdr3_aa: CASSLALGHGELFF; cdr3_nt: TGTGCCAGCAGCTTAGCGCTGGGGCACGGGGAGCTGTTTTTT
clone_size: NA; j_call: TRBJ1-1; d_call: NA; v_call: TRBV7-3; cdr3_aa: CASSPRGLAMNTEAFF; cdr3_nt: TGTGCCAGCAGCCCGAGGGGCCTAGCCATGAACACTGAAGCTTTCTTT
clone_size: NA; j_call: TRBJ1-4; d_call: NA; v_call: TRBV10-3; cdr3_aa: CAISEGVWNEKLFF; cdr3_nt: TGTGCCATCAGTGAGGGGGTCTGGAATGAAAAACTGTTTTTT
clone_size: NA; j_call: TRBJ1-4; d_call: NA; v_call: TRBV18; cdr3_aa: CASSQATNEKLFF; cdr3_nt: TGTGCCAGCTCGCAGGCAACTAATGAAAAACTGTTTTTT
clone_size: few; j_call: TRBJ1-5; d_call: TRBD1; v_call: TRBV2; cdr3_aa: CASSEARTGVPQHF; cdr3_nt: TGTGCCAGCAGTGAAGCAAGGACAGGGGTACCCCAGCATTTT
clone_size: NA; j_call: TRBJ2-7; d_call: NA; v_call: TRBV6-6; cdr3_aa: CASRVAYEQYF; cdr3_nt: TGTGCCAGCAGGGTTGCCTACGAGCAGTACTTC
clone_size: NA; j_call: TRBJ1-1; d_call: NA; v_call: TRBV11-3; cdr3_aa: CASSLGPDTEAFF; cdr3_nt: TGTGCCAGCAGCTTAGGACCGGACACTGAAGCTTTCTTT
clone_size: NA; j_call: TRBJ1-1; d_call: NA; v_call: TRBV7-2; cdr3_aa: CASSLDGGSTEAFF; cdr3_nt: TGTGCCAGCAGCTTAGACGGGGGCTCCACTGAAGCTTTCTTT
clone_size: few; j_call: TRBJ1-1; d_call: NA; v_call: TRBV30; cdr3_aa: CAWSVLQEDTEAFF; cdr3_nt: TGTGCCTGGAGTGTACTTCAGGAGGACACTGAAGCTTTCTTT
clone_size: NA; j_call: TRBJ1-2; d_call: TRBD1; v_call: TRBV4-2; cdr3_aa: CASSQGDRDGGYTF; cdr3_nt: TGTGCCAGCAGCCAAGGGGACAGGGATGGCGGCTACACCTTC
clone_size: NA; j_call: TRBJ2-2; d_call: NA; v_call: TRBV7-9; cdr3_aa: CASRLNSNTGELFF; cdr3_nt: TGTGCCAGCAGGCTGAATTCGAACACCGGGGAGCTGTTTTTT
clone_size: NA; j_call: TRBJ2-5; d_call: TRBD2; v_call: TRBV4-2; cdr3_aa: CASSQGLAEQETQYF; cdr3_nt: TGTGCCAGCAGCCAAGGACTAGCGGAACAAGAGACCCAGTACTTC
clone_size: few; j_call: TRBJ2-3; d_call: NA; v_call: TRBV9; cdr3_aa: CASSVAGPDTQYF; cdr3_nt: TGTGCCAGCAGCGTAGCGGGCCCAGATACGCAGTATTTT
clone_size: few; j_call: TRBJ2-5; d_call: NA; v_call: TRBV12-3/TRBV12-4; cdr3_aa: CASSQPLGTQYF; cdr3_nt: TGTGCCAGCAGCCAGCCTCTGGGGACCCAGTACTTC
clone_size: few; j_call: TRBJ1-4; d_call: TRBD1; v_call: TRBV28; cdr3_aa: CASSFSGGNEKLFF; cdr3_nt: TGTGCCAGCAGCTTCTCAGGGGGGAATGAAAAACTGTTTTTT
clone_size: NA; j_call: TRBJ2-7; d_call: NA; v_call: TRBV28; cdr3_aa: CASKQPAGEQYF; cdr3_nt: TGTGCCAGCAAGCAGCCCGCGGGGGAGCAGTACTTC
clone_size: medium-sized; j_call: TRBJ1-2; d_call: TRBD1; v_call: TRBV6-5; cdr3_aa: CASRAGGANYGYTF; cdr3_nt: TGTGCCAGCAGGGCAGGGGGAGCAAACTATGGCTACACCTTC
clone_size: few; j_call: TRBJ1-2; d_call: NA; v_call: TRBV7-4; cdr3_aa: CASSWGGPEGYTF; cdr3_nt: TGTGCCAGCAGTTGGGGGGGTCCGGAGGGCTACACCTTC
clone_size: NA; j_call: TRBJ2-2; d_call: NA; v_call: TRBV21-1; cdr3_aa: CASRSATSGGGGF; cdr3_nt: TGTGCCAGCCGCTCCGCGACTAGCGGGGGGGGCGGTTTT
clone_size: once; j_call: TRBJ2-2; d_call: TRBD2; v_call: TRBV7-9; cdr3_aa: CASSLAGGPGELFF; cdr3_nt: TGTGCCAGCAGCCTAGCGGGAGGCCCCGGGGAGCTGTTTTTT
clone_size: few; j_call: TRBJ1-4; d_call: NA; v_call: TRBV27; cdr3_aa: CASSSFGGSEKLFF; cdr3_nt: TGTGCCAGCAGTTCGTTTGGGGGGAGTGAAAAACTGTTTTTT
clone_size: few; j_call: TRBJ1-2; d_call: NA; v_call: TRBV12-3/TRBV12-4; cdr3_aa: CASSKDGVDSYTF; cdr3_nt: TGTGCCAGCAGTAAGGACGGCGTAGACAGCTACACCTTC
clone_size: NA; j_call: TRBJ2-3; d_call: NA; v_call: TRBV5-4; cdr3_aa: CASSGGNTDTQYF; cdr3_nt: TGTGCCAGCAGCGGCGGGAACACAGATACGCAGTATTTT
clone_size: NA; j_call: TRBJ1-2; d_call: NA; v_call: TRBV5-1; cdr3_aa: CASSSGTTSYGYTF; cdr3_nt: TGCGCCAGCAGTTCCGGGACAACGAGCTATGGCTACACCTTC
clone_size: few; j_call: TRBJ2-5; d_call: NA; v_call: TRBV12-5; cdr3_aa: CASGLPGPVETQYF; cdr3_nt: TGTGCTAGTGGTTTGCCGGGACCCGTCGAGACCCAGTACTTC
clone_size: few; j_call: TRBJ2-5; d_call: TRBD2; v_call: TRBV19; cdr3_aa: CASSIGTSSETQYF; cdr3_nt: TGTGCCAGTAGTATAGGGACTAGTTCAGAGACCCAGTACTTC
clone_size: few; j_call: TRBJ2-5; d_call: NA; v_call: TRBV24-1; cdr3_aa: CATSGSLAFQETQYF; cdr3_nt: TGTGCCACCAGTGGAAGTCTAGCGTTCCAAGAGACCCAGTACTTC
clone_size: NA; j_call: TRBJ1-6; d_call: NA; v_call: TRBV20-1; cdr3_aa: CSARQGSPLHF; cdr3_nt: TGCAGTGCTAGACAGGGTTCACCCCTCCACTTT
clone_size: once; j_call: TRBJ1-5; d_call: NA; v_call: TRBV4-1; cdr3_aa: CASSQAGTGINQPQHF; cdr3_nt: TGCGCCAGCAGCCAAGCCGGGACGGGGATCAATCAGCCCCAGCATTTT
clone_size: NA; j_call: TRBJ2-7; d_call: NA; v_call: TRBV2; cdr3_aa: CASSEGFTEQYF; cdr3_nt: TGTGCCAGCAGTGAGGGTTTCACCGAGCAGTACTTC
clone_size: NA; j_call: TRBJ1-1; d_call: NA; v_call: TRBV19; cdr3_aa: CASSIKGTEAFF; cdr3_nt: TGTGCCAGTAGTATCAAGGGCACTGAAGCTTTCTTT
clone_size: NA; j_call: TRBJ2-1; d_call: TRBD2; v_call: TRBV6-5; cdr3_aa: CASSYSGLDNEQFF; cdr3_nt: TGTGCCAGCAGTTACTCGGGACTAGACAATGAGCAGTTCTTC
clone_size: NA; j_call: TRBJ1-1; d_call: NA; v_call: TRBV6-6; cdr3_aa: CASRPGGAEAFF; cdr3_nt: TGTGCCAGTCGGCCCGGGGGTGCTGAAGCTTTCTTT
clone_size: few; j_call: TRBJ2-5; d_call: NA; v_call: TRBV2; cdr3_aa: CASSGGLTQYF; cdr3_nt: TGTGCCAGCAGTGGAGGGTTGACCCAGTACTTC